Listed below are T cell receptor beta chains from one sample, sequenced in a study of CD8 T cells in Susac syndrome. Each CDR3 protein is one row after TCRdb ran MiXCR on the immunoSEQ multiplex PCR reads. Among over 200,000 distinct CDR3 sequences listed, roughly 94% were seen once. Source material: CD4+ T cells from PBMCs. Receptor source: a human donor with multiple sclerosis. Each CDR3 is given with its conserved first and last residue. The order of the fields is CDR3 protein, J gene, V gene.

CDR3aa: CASSLGGFGNIQYF; j_gene: TRBJ2-4; v_gene: TRBV12-3/TRBV12-4
CDR3aa: CSVQVHYGYTF; j_gene: TRBJ1-2; v_gene: TRBV29-1
CDR3aa: CASSSGTGYGANVLTF; j_gene: TRBJ2-6; v_gene: TRBV12-3/TRBV12-4
CDR3aa: CASSFSEVGYTF; j_gene: TRBJ1-2; v_gene: TRBV12-3/TRBV12-4
CDR3aa: CSEGQGTDTQYF; j_gene: TRBJ2-3; v_gene: TRBV29-1
CDR3aa: CAWSFSQNNSPLHF; j_gene: TRBJ1-6; v_gene: TRBV30
CDR3aa: CAWSPMVQTAYEQYF; j_gene: TRBJ2-7; v_gene: TRBV30
CDR3aa: CAWSVLGAGGNQPQHF; j_gene: TRBJ1-5; v_gene: TRBV30
CDR3aa: CSVEARTGGSYEQYF; j_gene: TRBJ2-7; v_gene: TRBV29-1
CDR3aa: CSVNGQVDRSQHF; j_gene: TRBJ1-5; v_gene: TRBV20-1
CDR3aa: CASSKGLGNTGELFF; j_gene: TRBJ2-2; v_gene: TRBV7-3
CDR3aa: CASSEEGPNTGELFF; j_gene: TRBJ2-2; v_gene: TRBV2
CDR3aa: CSVDTGLYNEQFF; j_gene: TRBJ2-1; v_gene: TRBV29-1
CDR3aa: CSARRGRTEAFF; j_gene: TRBJ1-1; v_gene: TRBV20-1
CDR3aa: CASSLCVRGYEQYF; j_gene: TRBJ2-7; v_gene: TRBV5-4
CDR3aa: CASSLTKGATDTQYF; j_gene: TRBJ2-3; v_gene: TRBV4-1
CDR3aa: CSVEAPQGVLHF; j_gene: TRBJ1-5; v_gene: TRBV29-1
CDR3aa: CASSPPEGTGELFF; j_gene: TRBJ2-2; v_gene: TRBV18
CDR3aa: CASSSQSRGETQYF; j_gene: TRBJ2-5; v_gene: TRBV9
CDR3aa: CSVLSGGAGEQFF; j_gene: TRBJ2-1; v_gene: TRBV29-1
CDR3aa: CASSDPSGGADTQYF; j_gene: TRBJ2-3; v_gene: TRBV5-1
CDR3aa: CASKYQDGLAFF; j_gene: TRBJ1-1; v_gene: TRBV12-3/TRBV12-4
CDR3aa: CASSGTGNGQPQHF; j_gene: TRBJ1-5; v_gene: TRBV9
CDR3aa: CSARERHPYGYTF; j_gene: TRBJ1-2; v_gene: TRBV20-1
CDR3aa: CASSHGGTEAFF; j_gene: TRBJ1-1; v_gene: TRBV3-1
CDR3aa: CASSLRRANEKLFF; j_gene: TRBJ1-4; v_gene: TRBV13
CDR3aa: CSVVPSGGRNEQFF; j_gene: TRBJ2-1; v_gene: TRBV29-1
CDR3aa: CASSPTTDNSGNTIYF; j_gene: TRBJ1-3; v_gene: TRBV18
CDR3aa: CASSHRHVGYTF; j_gene: TRBJ1-2; v_gene: TRBV3-1
CDR3aa: CASSHPLDRSTGELFF; j_gene: TRBJ2-2; v_gene: TRBV3-1
CDR3aa: CASSQYAGAGNSPLHF; j_gene: TRBJ1-6; v_gene: TRBV3-1
CDR3aa: CASSPSAGHARGEQYF; j_gene: TRBJ2-7; v_gene: TRBV7-9
CDR3aa: CASQLGTGGAGSYGYTF; j_gene: TRBJ1-2; v_gene: TRBV5-1
CDR3aa: CAWKEGQLETQYF; j_gene: TRBJ2-5; v_gene: TRBV30
CDR3aa: CSARSGDRADEKLFF; j_gene: TRBJ1-4; v_gene: TRBV20-1
CDR3aa: CSASGGALLANVLTF; j_gene: TRBJ2-6; v_gene: TRBV20-1
CDR3aa: CSARVDGSGANVLTF; j_gene: TRBJ2-6; v_gene: TRBV20-1
CDR3aa: CSARDQGADTEAFF; j_gene: TRBJ1-1; v_gene: TRBV20-1
CDR3aa: CSARPGTGAQETQYF; j_gene: TRBJ2-5; v_gene: TRBV20-1
CDR3aa: CAWRTGGAAVYNEQFF; j_gene: TRBJ2-1; v_gene: TRBV30
CDR3aa: CASRPQVWGGKETQYF; j_gene: TRBJ2-5; v_gene: TRBV12-3/TRBV12-4
CDR3aa: CASSRRPPGQSNNEQFF; j_gene: TRBJ2-1; v_gene: TRBV7-3
CDR3aa: CASSDYETQYF; j_gene: TRBJ2-5; v_gene: TRBV2
CDR3aa: CASREVSNQPQHF; j_gene: TRBJ1-5; v_gene: TRBV6-5
CDR3aa: CSARRGARNTEAFF; j_gene: TRBJ1-1; v_gene: TRBV20-1
CDR3aa: CSVRDSSNQPQHF; j_gene: TRBJ1-5; v_gene: TRBV29-1
CDR3aa: CATSEPGVTYEQYF; j_gene: TRBJ2-7; v_gene: TRBV24-1
CDR3aa: CASSFLGVADTQYF; j_gene: TRBJ2-3; v_gene: TRBV5-1
CDR3aa: CASSPYDTYNEQFF; j_gene: TRBJ2-1; v_gene: TRBV18
CDR3aa: CSAREGTGNTGELFF; j_gene: TRBJ2-2; v_gene: TRBV20-1
CDR3aa: CSARVGPPTGEQYF; j_gene: TRBJ2-7; v_gene: TRBV20-1